Each of the 8 T cell receptor beta chains below was sequenced from the same sample in a study of blood T cell repertoires in COVID-19. Profiled with immunoSEQ multiplex PCR; TCRdb holds only in-frame clones, not every one. The sample consists of 250,000 to 350,000 clones, 90% of them appearing once. The sequencing input was PBMCs or T cells enriched from blood (not recorded which). All receptors derive from a woman aged 18-29 years with acute COVID-19.

The genes are TRBV2 and TRBJ2-1, with 12 bases identical to TRBD2. This CDR3 comprises 17 residues. After removal of 0 bases from V and 6 bases from J, the junction contained 6 bases not matched to a gene. CDR1 is SNHLY, CDR2 FYNNEI, per germline. CDR3 amino acids: CASSEALGLAGSNEQFF. In DNA form, the CDR3 reads TGTGCCAGCAGTGAAGCTCTAGGACTAGCGGGGTCCAATGAGCAGTTCTTC.

This chain connects TRBV6-5 to TRBJ1-2, with 11 bases fitting TRBD1. Germline V lookup: CDR1 MNHEY, CDR2 SVGAGI. J was trimmed by 7 bases and V by 6 bases; bases with no gene match: 4. The CDR3 spans 13 residues. CDR3 nucleotide sequence: TGTGCCAGCAGAGGACAGGGGGCTTCTGGCTACACCTTC. Its protein product is CASRGQGASGYTF.

The V gene is TRBV28, the J gene TRBJ2-3; 8 bases map to TRBD2. V was clipped by 4 bases and J by 5 bases; unmatched bases: 14. The germline gives CDR1 MDHEN, CDR2 SYDVKM. This CDR3 has 17 residues. CDR3: CASSSSLGGGRQDTQYF. The CDR3 coding sequence is TGTGCCAGCAGTTCCTCCTTGGGGGGCGGGAGGCAAGATACGCAGTATTTT.

This rearrangement joins TRBV11-3 to TRBJ2-3; TRBD2 matches 9 bases. The length of the CDR3 is 16 residues. Germline assignment: CDR1 SGHNT and CDR2 YENEEA. With V trimmed by 1 base and J by 3 bases, 5 bases remained unmatched. The CDR3 loop is CASSLGAGGWTDTQYF. CDR3 coding DNA: TGTGCCAGCAGCTTAGGGGCGGGAGGGTGGACAGATACGCAGTATTTT.

V usage is TRBV9 and J usage is TRBJ2-3, with 8 bases aligning to TRBD2. Per germline, CDR1 SGDLS and CDR2 YYNGEE. Unmatched junction bases numbered 3, after V lost 3 bases and J lost 0 bases. The length of the CDR3 is 15 residues. The CDR3 sequence: CASSGSGTSTDTQYF. For the CDR3, the DNA is TGTGCCAGCAGCGGTAGCGGGACTAGCACAGATACGCAGTATTTT.

V gene TRBV5-1 combines with J gene TRBJ2-1; TRBD2 matches at 9 bases. The germline V gene has CDR1 SGHRS and CDR2 YFSETQ. The CDR3 covers 14 residues. V lost 0 bases and J lost 12; bases outside the gene matches: 7. The CDR3: CASSLDLAGTTQFF. CDR3 in DNA: TGCGCCAGCAGCTTGGATCTAGCGGGAACTACGCAGTTCTTC.

The sample holds a few counts of this clone. The gene calls are TRBV27 and TRBJ2-4, with D maybe TRBD1 (5 bases). This CDR3 is 14 amino acids long. The V gene's germline CDR1 is MNHEY and CDR2 SMNVEV (reference sequence). Trimming took off 3 bases at V and 5 bases at J, with 11 bases between the two ends. The CDR3 is CASSFQGPQNIQYF. The CDR3 DNA reads TGTGCCAGCAGTTTTCAGGGTCCCCAAAACATTCAGTACTTC.

This chain connects TRBV19 to TRBJ2-3; 9 bases match TRBD1. J was trimmed by 6 bases and V by 1 base; bases with no gene match: 5. There are 15 residues in the CDR3. Germline assignment: CDR1 LNHDA and CDR2 SQIVND (reference sequence). The CDR3 loop is CASSIGTGGGDTQYF. Written as DNA, the CDR3 is TGTGCCAGTAGTATAGGTACAGGGGGCGGCGATACGCAGTATTTT.